One and the same sample provided the 10 T cell receptor beta chains below, sequenced in a study of T cells in Graves' hyperthyroidism and ophthalmopathy. TCR beta CDR3 regions were amplified from RNA transcripts. HTBI primers were the set used in a first-round RT-PCR of the TCR CDR3. From the multiplex PCR reads, TCRdb called clonotypes with MiXCR, one entry per CDR3 protein. The table has 490,000 or so distinct CDR3 sequences, under 25% seen once; the top ten hold approximately 54%. The sequenced sample consisted of blood. The receptor set was obtained from a woman in her 70s with Graves' ophthalmopathy.

A few counts support this clonotype. This chain links TRBV3-1 with TRBJ2-7; a weak D match, TRBD1 (5 bases). Trimming stripped 6 bases from V and 6 bases from J, with 27 bases between. The CDR3 is 17 residues long. Per germline, CDR1 LGHDT and CDR2 YNNKEL (reference sequence). CDR3 bases: TGTGCCAGCAGGTACGGTGATGGGGCCTTCCGTCTGGGCGAGCAGTACTTC. It translates to CASRYGDGAFRLGEQYF.

The chain is built from TRBV6-1 and TRBJ1-4, with 7 bases identical to TRBD1. Germline lookup yields CDR1 MNHNS and CDR2 SASEGT. There are 16 residues in the CDR3. With V trimmed by 6 bases and J by 2 bases, 9 bases remained unmatched. In DNA form, the CDR3 reads TGTGCCAGCAGACCGGACAGGATATTTACTAATGAAAAACTGTTTTTT. Encoded protein: CASRPDRIFTNEKLFF.

V gene TRBV3-1 combines with J gene TRBJ1-5; the D gene is possibly TRBD1 (6 bases). Germline CDR1 reads LGHDT; CDR2 reads YNNKEL (reference sequence). This CDR3 is built from 15 residues. V shed 1 base and J shed 11 bases, with 18 bases lying between them. CDR3 residues: CASSQGPTSPGAQHF. DNA of the CDR3: TGTGCCAGCAGCCAAGGTCCGACCTCTCCAGGGGCCCAGCATTTT.

This clonotype was recorded many times. V usage is TRBV2 and J usage is TRBJ2-1; D ambiguous. Germline-derived CDR1 and CDR2 are SNHLY and FYNNEI. Trimming left V 10 bases short and J 0 bases short, with 13 bases between. The CDR3 consists of 14 residues. CDR3 in amino acids: CATRQRSSYNEQFF. As DNA, the CDR3 is TGTGCCACCCGTCAACGGAGCTCCTACAATGAGCAGTTCTTC.

The chain carries TRBV18 and TRBJ1-1, with D hard to call. The CDR3 runs to 12 residues. Germline-derived CDR1 and CDR2 are KGHSH and LQKENI. V gave up 0 bases and J gave up 10 bases, with 9 bases separating them. CDR3 residues: CASSPPGVSAFF. The DNA of the CDR3 is TGTGCCAGCTCACCACCGGGAGTGTCAGCTTTCTTT.

This clonotype was recorded many times. This chain joins TRBV7-9 and TRBJ2-1; D not resolved. The CDR3 covers 15 residues. V was cut by 1 base and J by 0 bases, with 7 bases left in between. Germline values: CDR1 SEHNR, CDR2 FQNEAQ (reference sequence). In DNA, the CDR3 is TGTGCCAGCAGCTTAGATGTGGGCTCCTACAATGAGCAGTTCTTC. This sequence encodes CASSLDVGSYNEQFF.

The V and J genes are TRBV7-9 and TRBJ2-2; possibly TRBD2 for D (6 bases). Per germline, CDR1 SEHNR and CDR2 FQNEAQ (reference sequence). The CDR3 is 14 residues long. Trimming removed 0 bases at V and 6 bases at J, with 8 bases between. The DNA of the CDR3 is TGTGCCAGCAGCTTAGCGGAGGGCTCCGGGGAGCTGTTTTTT. This translates into CASSLAEGSGELFF.

The V gene is TRBV30, the J gene TRBJ2-5, with 10 bases aligning to TRBD2. Per the germline V gene, CDR1 is GTSNPN and CDR2 is SVGIG (reference sequence). The CDR3 is made up of 15 amino acids. J lost 5 bases, V lost 4 bases, and 10 bases had no gene match. The CDR3 DNA is TGTGCCTGGAAACCTAGCGGGAGAAGGTGGGAGACCCAGTACTTC. Protein product: CAWKPSGRRWETQYF.

The V gene is TRBV9, the J gene TRBJ2-5, with D perhaps given as TRBD1 or TRBD2 (5 bases each). Germline V gene lookup returns CDR1 SGDLS and CDR2 YYNGEE. The V and J ends lost 1 base and 5 bases respectively, with 15 bases between them. This CDR3 is built from 15 residues. CDR3 bases: TGTGCCAGCAGCGTATGGGGAGAGGGGATGGAGACCCAGTACTTC. Translation: CASSVWGEGMETQYF.

This rearrangement joins TRBV27 to TRBJ1-6; 9 bases are a match to TRBD1. The trim removed 5 bases at V and 4 bases at J, leaving 6 bases unmatched. The CDR3 sequence is 16 residues long. Germline V gives CDR1 MNHEY, CDR2 SMNVEV (reference sequence). The CDR3 DNA sequence: TGTGCCAGCAGTCCCCTGACAGGGGGATATAATTCACCCCTCCACTTT. Protein sequence: CASSPLTGGYNSPLHF.